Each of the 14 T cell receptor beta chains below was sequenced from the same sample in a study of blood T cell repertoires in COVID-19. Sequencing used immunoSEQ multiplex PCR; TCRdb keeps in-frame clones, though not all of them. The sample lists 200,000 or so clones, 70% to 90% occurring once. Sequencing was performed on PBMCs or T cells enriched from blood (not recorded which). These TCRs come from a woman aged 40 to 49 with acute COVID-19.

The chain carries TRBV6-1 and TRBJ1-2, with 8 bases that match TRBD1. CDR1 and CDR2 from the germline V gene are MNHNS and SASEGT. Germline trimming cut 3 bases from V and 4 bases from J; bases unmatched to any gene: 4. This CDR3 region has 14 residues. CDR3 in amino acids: CASSEDRDIYGYTF. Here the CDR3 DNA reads TGTGCCAGCAGTGAGGACAGGGATATCTATGGCTACACCTTC.

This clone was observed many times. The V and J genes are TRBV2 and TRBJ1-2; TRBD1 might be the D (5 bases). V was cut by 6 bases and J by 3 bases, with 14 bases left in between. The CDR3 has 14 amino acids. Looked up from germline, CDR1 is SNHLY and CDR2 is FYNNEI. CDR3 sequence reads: CASRLIGGDYGYTF. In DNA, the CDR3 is TGTGCCAGCAGACTGATCGGGGGGGACTATGGCTACACCTTC.

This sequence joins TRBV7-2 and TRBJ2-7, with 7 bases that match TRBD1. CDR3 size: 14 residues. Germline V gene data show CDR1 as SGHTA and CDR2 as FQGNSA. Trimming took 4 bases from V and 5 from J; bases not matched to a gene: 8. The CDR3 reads CASSYNTDRNEQYF. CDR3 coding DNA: TGTGCCAGCAGCTATAATACGGACAGGAACGAGCAGTACTTC. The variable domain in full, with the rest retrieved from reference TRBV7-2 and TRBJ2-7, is GAGVSQSPSNKVTEKGKDVELRCDPISGHTALYWYRQSLGQGLEFLIYFQGNSAPDKSGLPSDRFSAERTGGSVSTLTIQRTQQEDSAVYLCASSYNTDRNEQYFGPGTRLTVT.

As DNA, the CDR3 is TGTGCCAGTAGTCCAGACGGTCCGACAGGGTTCATGACCGGCTCTGGAAACACCATATATTTT. This gives the protein CASSPDGPTGFMTGSGNTIYF. The chain recombines TRBV19 with TRBJ1-3; 7 bases align to TRBD1. This CDR3 is built from 21 residues. Unmatched junction bases numbered 22, after V lost 5 bases and J lost 0 bases. CDR1 LNHDA and CDR2 SQIVND come from the germline V gene (reference sequence).

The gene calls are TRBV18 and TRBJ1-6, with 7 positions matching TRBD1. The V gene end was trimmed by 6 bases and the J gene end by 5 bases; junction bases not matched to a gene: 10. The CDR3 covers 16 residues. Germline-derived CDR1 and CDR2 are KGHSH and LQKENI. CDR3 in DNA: TGTGCCAGCTCTCTCGACAGGGCGGTCCATAATTCACCCCTCCACTTT. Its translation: CASSLDRAVHNSPLHF. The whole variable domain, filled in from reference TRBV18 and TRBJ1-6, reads NAGVMQNPRHLVRRRGQEARLRCSPMKGHSHVYWYRQLPEEGLKFMVYLQKENIIDESGMPKERFSAEFPKEGPSILRIQQVVRGDSAAYFCASSLDRAVHNSPLHFGNGTRLTVT.

The CDR3 nucleotides are TGTGCTAGTGGTCGGGACATGGATCAGCCCCAGCATTTT. It is translated as CASGRDMDQPQHF. The chain uses TRBV12-5 and TRBJ1-5, with D perhaps TRBD1 (6 bases). The CDR3 runs to 13 residues. Trimming pared 5 bases from V and 5 bases from J, leaving 10 bases between. Germline V gene data show CDR1 as LGHNT and CDR2 as FRNRAP. The full variable domain, rest sourced from reference TRBV12-5 and TRBJ1-5, is DARVTQTPRHKVTEMGQEVTMRCQPILGHNTVFWYRQTMMQGLELLAYFRNRAPLDDSGMPKDRFSAEMPDATLATLKIQPSEPRDSAVYFCASGRDMDQPQHFGDGTRLSIL.

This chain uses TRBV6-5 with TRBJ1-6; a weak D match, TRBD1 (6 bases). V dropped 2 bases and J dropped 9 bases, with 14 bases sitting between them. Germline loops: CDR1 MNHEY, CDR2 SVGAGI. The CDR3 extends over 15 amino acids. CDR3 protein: CASSYGGAQGSPLHF. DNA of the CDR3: TGTGCCAGCAGTTACGGGGGGGCGCAAGGTTCACCCCTCCACTTT.

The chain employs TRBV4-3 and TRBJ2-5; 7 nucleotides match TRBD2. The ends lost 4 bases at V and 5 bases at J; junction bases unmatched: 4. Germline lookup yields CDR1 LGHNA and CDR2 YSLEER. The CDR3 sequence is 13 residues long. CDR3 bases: TGCGCCAGCAGCCGTGGACTAGAGGAGACCCAGTACTTC. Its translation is CASSRGLEETQYF.

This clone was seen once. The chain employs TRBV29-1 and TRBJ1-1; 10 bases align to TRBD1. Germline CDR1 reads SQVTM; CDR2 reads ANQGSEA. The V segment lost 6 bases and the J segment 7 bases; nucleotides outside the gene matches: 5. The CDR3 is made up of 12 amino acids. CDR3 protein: CSVKGTGDEAFF. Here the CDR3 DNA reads TGCAGCGTCAAGGGGACAGGGGATGAAGCTTTCTTT.

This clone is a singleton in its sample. The CDR3 DNA is TGTGCCAGCAGCCGCGATGGACAGGGCATCTACGAGCAGTACGTC. Its protein is CASSRDGQGIYEQYV. V and J are TRBV27 and TRBJ2-7, with TRBD1 matching 8 bases. The length of the CDR3 is 15 residues. Losses at the gene ends were 6 bases for V and 3 bases for J; bases not matched to a gene: 10. Germline values: CDR1 MNHEY, CDR2 SMNVEV (reference sequence).

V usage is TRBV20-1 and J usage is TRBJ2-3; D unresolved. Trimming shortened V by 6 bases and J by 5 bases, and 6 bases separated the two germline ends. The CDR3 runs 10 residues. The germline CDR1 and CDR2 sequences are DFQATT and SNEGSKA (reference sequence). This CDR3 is CSAYRDTQYF. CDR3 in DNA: TGCAGTGCCTACCGAGATACGCAGTATTTT.

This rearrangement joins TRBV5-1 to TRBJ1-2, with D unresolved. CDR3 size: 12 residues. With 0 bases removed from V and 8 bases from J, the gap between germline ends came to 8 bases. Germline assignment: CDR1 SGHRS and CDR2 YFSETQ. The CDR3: CASSLEEGGYTF. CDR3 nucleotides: TGCGCCAGCAGCTTGGAAGAGGGCGGCTACACCTTC. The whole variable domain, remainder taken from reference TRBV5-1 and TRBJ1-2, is KAGVTQTPRYLIKTRGQQVTLSCSPISGHRSVSWYQQTPGQGLQFLFEYFSETQRNKGNFPGRFSGRQFSNSRSEMNVSTLELGDSALYLCASSLEEGGYTFGSGTRLTVV.

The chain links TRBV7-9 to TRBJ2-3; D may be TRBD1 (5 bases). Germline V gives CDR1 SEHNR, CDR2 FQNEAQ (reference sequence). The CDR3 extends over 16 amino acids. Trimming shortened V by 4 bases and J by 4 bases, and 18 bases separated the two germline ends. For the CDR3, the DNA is TGTGCCAGCAGCTCCTACGGGCAGGGCGCAGCAGATACGCAGTATTTT. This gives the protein CASSSYGQGAADTQYF.

This chain's CDR3 is CASSVQGMNTEAFF. CDR3 DNA: TGTGCCAGCAGTGTACAGGGTATGAACACTGAAGCTTTCTTT. The chain couples TRBV27 to TRBJ1-1; D possibly corresponds to TRBD1 (6 bases). Germline CDR1 and CDR2: MNHEY and SMNVEV (reference sequence). V was clipped by 5 bases and J by 0 bases, with 10 bases between them. The CDR3 is 14 residues long.